These 21 T cell receptor beta chains share one sample of origin, sequenced in a study of T cells in Graves' hyperthyroidism and ophthalmopathy. The TCR beta CDR3 regions underwent amplification using RNA transcripts as the source. First-round RT-PCR with HTBI primers amplified the TCR CDR3 region. TCRdb processed the multiplex PCR reads anew with MiXCR; each CDR3 protein has one entry. The sample records around 290,000 distinct CDR3 sequences, approximately 15% being singletons. Source material: blood. The receptors derive from a woman aged 60-75 years with Graves' ophthalmopathy.

In this sample, this clonotype turned up many times. J is TRBJ2-1 and V is TRBV7-2, with TRBD2 matching over 7 bases. Germline V lookup: CDR1 SGHTA, CDR2 FQGNSA. The CDR3 is made up of 13 amino acids. J was trimmed by 8 bases and V by 5 bases; bases with no gene match: 6. CDR3 residues: CASSRVTSDEQFF. The CDR3 DNA reads as TGTGCCAGCAGCCGAGTCACTAGCGATGAGCAGTTCTTC.

This clonotype was seen many times. This chain joins TRBV2 and TRBJ2-1, with 12 nucleotides matching TRBD2. Per the germline V gene, CDR1 is SNHLY and CDR2 is FYNNEI. Trimming took 5 bases from V and 11 from J; bases not matched to a gene: 7. The CDR3 consists of 14 residues. Here the CDR3 DNA reads TGTGCCAGCAGTTCTAGCGGGGGGGCTTCTCAGCAGTTCTTC. Protein sequence: CASSSSGGASQQFF.

In this sample, this clonotype turned up many times. The chain is built from TRBV28 and TRBJ2-7, with TRBD2 as a possible D gene (7 bases). This CDR3 comprises 16 residues. The germline CDR1 and CDR2 sequences are MDHEN and SYDVKM. The V and J ends lost 6 bases and 2 bases respectively, with 20 bases between them. The CDR3: CASSQAKRGAAYEQYF. The CDR3 coding sequence is TGTGCCAGCAGCCAGGCTAAACGGGGGGCTGCCTACGAGCAGTACTTC. Full variable domain (rest looked up from reference TRBV28 and TRBJ2-7): DVKVTQSSRYLVKRTGEKVFLECVQDMDHENMFWYRQDPGLGLRLIYFSYDVKMKEKGDIPEGYSVSREKKERFSLILESASTNQTSMYLCASSQAKRGAAYEQYFGPGTRLTVT.

This clonotype was counted ten times or more. The genes are TRBV7-2 and TRBJ2-5; D is unresolved. Trimming took 5 bases from V and 1 from J, leaving 17 bases between them. This CDR3 comprises 16 residues. CDR1 is SGHTA, CDR2 FQGNSA, per germline. In DNA, the CDR3 is TGTGCCAGCAGCGCATCCCGCAGGTCATCCCAAGAGACCCAGTACTTC. This codes for CASSASRRSSQETQYF.

In this sample, this clonotype turned up many times. The V and J genes are TRBV27 and TRBJ2-5, with a tentative D call TRBD1 (6 bases). Germline V gene sequence: CDR1 MNHEY, CDR2 SMNVEV (reference sequence). CDR3 length equals 15 residues. The V and J ends lost 5 bases and 5 bases respectively, with 18 bases between them. The CDR3 DNA is TGTGCCAGCAGTCCGACGACAGGCCCGGCTGAGACCCAGTACTTC. This encodes CASSPTTGPAETQYF.

In its sample, this clonotype was seen a few times. The CDR3 bases are TGCAGTGCGTACTTGGAGGTGGTTGGCTACACCTTC. Its protein product is CSAYLEVVGYTF. The V gene is TRBV20-1, the J gene TRBJ1-2; D gene uncertain. The CDR3 length is 12 residues. Per germline, CDR1 DFQATT and CDR2 SNEGSKA (reference sequence). V was trimmed by 6 bases and J by 7 bases, leaving 15 bases between them.

The chain joins TRBV12-3 or TRBV12-4 to TRBJ1-6; 9 bases fit TRBD1. The CDR3 consists of 16 residues. Losses at the gene ends were 7 bases for V and 4 bases for J; bases not matched to a gene: 8. The CDR3: CASTARDREYNSPLHF. In nucleotides, the CDR3 is TGTGCCAGCACCGCCCGGGACAGGGAGTATAATTCACCCCTCCACTTT.

This clonotype was counted between two and nine times. The chain has TRBV6-1 and TRBJ2-3; D possibly corresponds to TRBD1 (6 bases). The CDR3 has 14 amino acids. The germline V and J ends were trimmed by 8 bases and 1 base, with 13 bases remaining between them. Looked up from germline, CDR1 is MNHNS and CDR2 is SASEGT. The CDR3 coding sequence is TGTGCCAGCTCCAGTACAGGGCGCACAGATACGCAGTATTTT. This sequence encodes CASSSTGRTDTQYF.

The chain has TRBV12-3 or TRBV12-4 and TRBJ2-3, with 10 positions matching TRBD1. After removal of 0 bases from V and 4 bases from J, the junction contained 4 bases not matched to a gene. This CDR3 has 16 amino acids. The CDR3 DNA is TGTGCCAGCAGTTTAGCGGGACAGGGGCCCTCAGATACGCAGTATTTT. Protein product: CASSLAGQGPSDTQYF.

This chain uses TRBV4-3 with TRBJ2-6; D possibly uses TRBD1 or TRBD2 (5 bases each). The CDR3 consists of 17 residues. Germline lookup yields CDR1 LGHNA and CDR2 YSLEER. Trimming pared 0 bases from V and 1 base from J, leaving 10 bases between. CDR3 nucleotide sequence: TGCGCCAGCAGCCAAGATGTGGGGGAGTCTGGGGCCAACGTCCTGACTTTC. It specifies CASSQDVGESGANVLTF.

This clonotype came up many times. The gene calls are TRBV20-1 and TRBJ2-7, with D unresolved. This CDR3 is 12 amino acids long. V lost 4 bases and J 1 base, leaving 8 bases between the germline ends. Germline-derived CDR1 and CDR2 are DFQATT and SNEGSKA (reference sequence). CDR3 DNA: TGCAGTGCTACGACGAGTTCCTACGAGCAGTACTTC. Residues: CSATTSSYEQYF.

The sample holds many counts of this clonotype. The DNA of the CDR3 is TGTGCCAGCAGCGAAACAGGGCCCCACACAGATACGCAGTATTTT. Translated, it gives CASSETGPHTDTQYF. This rearrangement joins TRBV7-9 to TRBJ2-3, with a weak D call TRBD1 (6 bases). The CDR3 loop spans 15 amino acids. Germline V gene lookup returns CDR1 SEHNR and CDR2 FQNEAQ (reference sequence). V lost 5 bases to trimming and J lost 2 bases, with 14 bases between them.

This clonotype was recorded many times. The V call is TRBV5-1, the J call TRBJ2-3; possibly TRBD2 for D (5 bases). Trimming removed 0 bases from V and 6 bases from J, with 8 bases in between. The CDR3 runs to 13 residues. The germline gives CDR1 SGHRS, CDR2 YFSETQ. The CDR3 reads CASSLDGLDTQYF. DNA of the CDR3: TGCGCCAGCAGCTTGGATGGACTGGATACGCAGTATTTT. Full variable domain (remainder filled in from reference TRBV5-1 and TRBJ2-3): KAGVTQTPRYLIKTRGQQVTLSCSPISGHRSVSWYQQTPGQGLQFLFEYFSETQRNKGNFPGRFSGRQFSNSRSEMNVSTLELGDSALYLCASSLDGLDTQYFGPGTRLTVL.

This clonotype was seen at least ten times. The CDR3 DNA reads TGTGCCAGCAGTTTTCTCGGACAGGGGGCGATAACTGAAGCTTTCTTT. Translating it yields CASSFLGQGAITEAFF. This chain links TRBV12-3 or TRBV12-4 with TRBJ1-1; 11 nucleotides line up with TRBD1. This CDR3 comprises 16 residues. The junction had 8 bases not matched to a gene; V was cut back by 3 bases and J by 5 bases.

In its sample, this clonotype was seen many times. This chain joins TRBV20-1 and TRBJ1-1, with D tentatively TRBD1 (6 bases). Germline CDR1 and CDR2: DFQATT and SNEGSKA (reference sequence). Trimming pared 2 bases from V and 4 bases from J, leaving 14 bases between. The length of the CDR3 is 14 residues. CDR3 residues: CSARFGTRGTEAFF. CDR3 coding DNA: TGCAGTGCTAGATTCGGGACAAGGGGCACTGAAGCTTTCTTT.

This clonotype was seen at least ten times. The chain joins TRBV20-1 to TRBJ1-1; tentatively, D is TRBD1 (5 bases). V lost 4 bases, J lost 4 bases, and 16 bases lay in between. CDR3 size: 14 residues. Germline values: CDR1 DFQATT, CDR2 SNEGSKA (reference sequence). CDR3 protein: CSATGPPGRTEAFF. As DNA, the CDR3 is TGCAGTGCTACAGGCCCCCCGGGGCGCACTGAAGCTTTCTTT.

This clonotype was found a few times. This sequence joins TRBV3-1 and TRBJ1-2; 8 positions match TRBD1. CDR1 LGHDT and CDR2 YNNKEL come from the germline V gene (reference sequence). After removal of 0 bases from V and 8 bases from J, the junction contained 11 bases not matched to a gene. The CDR3 runs to 16 residues. The CDR3 bases are TGTGCCAGCAGCCAAGAGCGGGACAGGTCGGTCAGGGGCTACACCTTC. It is translated as CASSQERDRSVRGYTF.

There are a few counts of this clonotype. This may be a read error: a much more frequent sequence differs by one nucleotide. The chain uses TRBV18 and TRBJ1-1, with D perhaps TRBD1 (5 bases). The germline V gene has CDR1 KGHSH and CDR2 LQKENI. The CDR3 is 15 residues long. The ends were cut back, 1 base at V and 1 base at J, with 10 bases in the middle. This CDR3 reads CASSPRGESNTEAFF. The DNA for the CDR3 is TGTGCCAGCTCACCACGAGGGGAGTCGAACACTGAAGCTTTCTTT.

The sample holds a few counts of this clonotype. The genes are TRBV7-9 and TRBJ2-7, with TRBD1 as a possible D gene (6 bases). This CDR3 has 15 amino acids. Germline loops: CDR1 SEHNR, CDR2 FQNEAQ (reference sequence). With 5 bases removed from V and 4 bases from J, the gap between germline ends came to 18 bases. The CDR3 coding sequence is TGTGCCAGCAGCCCCGATCTGGGGGCTCCGTACGAGCAGTACTTC. Protein: CASSPDLGAPYEQYF. The whole variable domain, filled in from reference TRBV7-9 and TRBJ2-7, reads DTGVSQNPRHKITKRGQNVTFRCDPISEHNRLYWYRQTLGQGPEFLTYFQNEAQLEKSRLLSDRFSAERPKGSFSTLEIQRTEQGDSAMYLCASSPDLGAPYEQYFGPGTRLTVT.

This clonotype was seen more than once but under ten times. The rearrangement joins TRBV9 to TRBJ2-3; D could derive from TRBD1 or TRBD2 (5 bases each). The CDR3 contains 15 residues. Deletions cut 0 bases from V and 6 bases from J, with 14 bases between. Per germline, CDR1 SGDLS and CDR2 YYNGEE. In DNA form, the CDR3 reads TGTGCCAGCAGCGTAGTCTTCGAGGGGTCCGATACGCAGTATTTT. Protein sequence: CASSVVFEGSDTQYF.

There are many counts of this clonotype. The V and J genes are TRBV9 and TRBJ2-3; D gene uncertain. This CDR3 has 11 residues. The ends were cut back, 3 bases at V and 2 bases at J, with 1 base in the middle. The germline V gene has CDR1 SGDLS and CDR2 YYNGEE. The CDR3: CASSDTDTQYF. The CDR3 region has the DNA TGTGCCAGCAGCGACACAGATACGCAGTATTTT.